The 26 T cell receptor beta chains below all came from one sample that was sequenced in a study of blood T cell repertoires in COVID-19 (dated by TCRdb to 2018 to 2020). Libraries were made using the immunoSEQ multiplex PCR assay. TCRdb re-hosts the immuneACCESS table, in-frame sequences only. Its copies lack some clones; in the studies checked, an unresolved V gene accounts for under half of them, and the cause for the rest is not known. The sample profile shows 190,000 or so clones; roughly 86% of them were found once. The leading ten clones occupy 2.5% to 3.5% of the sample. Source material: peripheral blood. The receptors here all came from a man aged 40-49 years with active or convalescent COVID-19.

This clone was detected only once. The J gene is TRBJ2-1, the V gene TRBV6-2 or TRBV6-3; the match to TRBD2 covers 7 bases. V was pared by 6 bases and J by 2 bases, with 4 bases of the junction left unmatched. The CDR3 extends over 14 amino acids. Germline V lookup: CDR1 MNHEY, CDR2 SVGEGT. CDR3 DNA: TGTGCCAGCAGCCGCGGGGGAGCCTACAATGAGCAGTTCTTC. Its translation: CASSRGGAYNEQFF.

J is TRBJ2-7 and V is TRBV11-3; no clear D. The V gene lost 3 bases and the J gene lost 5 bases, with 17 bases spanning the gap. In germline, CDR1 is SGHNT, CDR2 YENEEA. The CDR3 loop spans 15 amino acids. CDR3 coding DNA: TGTGCCAGCAGCTTCCAATCCTCCAGGTTGAACGAGCAGTACTTC. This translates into CASSFQSSRLNEQYF. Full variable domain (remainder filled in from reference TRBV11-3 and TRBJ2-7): EAGVVQSPRYKIIEKKQPVAFWCNPISGHNTLYWYLQNLGQGPELLIRYENEEAVDDSQLPKDRFSAERLKGVDSTLKIQPAELGDSAVYLCASSFQSSRLNEQYFGPGTRLTVT.

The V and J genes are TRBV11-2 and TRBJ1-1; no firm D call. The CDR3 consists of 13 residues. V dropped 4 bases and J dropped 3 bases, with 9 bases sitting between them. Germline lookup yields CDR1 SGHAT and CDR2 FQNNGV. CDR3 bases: TGTGCCAGCAGCTCCCGGGAGGACACTGAAGCTTTCTTT. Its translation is CASSSREDTEAFF.

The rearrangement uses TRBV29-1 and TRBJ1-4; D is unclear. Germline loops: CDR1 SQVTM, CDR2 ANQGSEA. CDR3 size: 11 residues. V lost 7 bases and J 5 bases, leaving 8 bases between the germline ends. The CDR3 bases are TGCAGCGCCAATTTGAATGAAAAACTGTTTTTT. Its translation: CSANLNEKLFF.

The DNA of the CDR3 is TGTGCCAGCAGCCCAAAGGGGGGGGCGGCTGAGCAGTTCTTC. Its protein product is CASSPKGGAAEQFF. The chain has TRBV7-3 and TRBJ2-1, with D possibly TRBD2 on 7 matching bases. Trimming left V 5 bases short and J 9 bases short, with 17 bases between. Germline-derived CDR1 and CDR2 are SGHTA and FQGTGA. This CDR3 has 14 amino acids.

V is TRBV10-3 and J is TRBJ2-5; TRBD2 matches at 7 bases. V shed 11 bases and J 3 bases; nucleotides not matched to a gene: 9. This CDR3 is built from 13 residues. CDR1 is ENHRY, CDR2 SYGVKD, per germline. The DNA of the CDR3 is TGTGCCGTTCGGGGGGTTGGAGAAGAGACCCAGTACTTC. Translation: CAVRGVGEETQYF.

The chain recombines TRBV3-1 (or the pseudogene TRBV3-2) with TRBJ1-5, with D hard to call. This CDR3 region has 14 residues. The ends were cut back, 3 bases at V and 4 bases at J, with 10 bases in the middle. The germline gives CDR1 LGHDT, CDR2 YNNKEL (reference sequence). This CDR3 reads CASSQSGGNQPQHF. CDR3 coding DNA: TGTGCCAGCAGCCAGTCAGGTGGAAATCAGCCCCAGCATTTT.

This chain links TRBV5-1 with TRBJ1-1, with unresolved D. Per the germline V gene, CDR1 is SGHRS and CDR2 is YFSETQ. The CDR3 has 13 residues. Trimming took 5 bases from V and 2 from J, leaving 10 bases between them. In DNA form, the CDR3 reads TGCGCCAGCAGGGTCGACACAAACACTGAAGCTTTCTTT. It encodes CASRVDTNTEAFF.

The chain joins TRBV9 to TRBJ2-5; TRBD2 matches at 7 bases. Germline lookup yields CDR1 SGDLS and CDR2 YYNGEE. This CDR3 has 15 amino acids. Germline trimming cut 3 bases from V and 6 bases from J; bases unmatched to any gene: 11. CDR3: CASSATWGSGQTQYF. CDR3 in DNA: TGTGCCAGCAGCGCAACATGGGGTAGCGGGCAGACCCAGTACTTC. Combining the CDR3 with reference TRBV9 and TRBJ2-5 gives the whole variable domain DSGVTQTPKHLITATGQRVTLRCSPRSGDLSVYWYQQSLDQGLQFLIQYYNGEERAKGNILERFSAQQFPDLHSELNLSSLELGDSALYFCASSATWGSGQTQYFGPGTRLLVL.

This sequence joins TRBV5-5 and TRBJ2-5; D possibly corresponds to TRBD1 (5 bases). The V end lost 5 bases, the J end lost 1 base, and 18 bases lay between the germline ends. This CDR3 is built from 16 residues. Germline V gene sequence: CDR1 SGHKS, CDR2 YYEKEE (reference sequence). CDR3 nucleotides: TGTGCCAGCAGGCGCCTAGATACAGGTCCCCAAGAGACCCAGTACTTC. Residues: CASRRLDTGPQETQYF.

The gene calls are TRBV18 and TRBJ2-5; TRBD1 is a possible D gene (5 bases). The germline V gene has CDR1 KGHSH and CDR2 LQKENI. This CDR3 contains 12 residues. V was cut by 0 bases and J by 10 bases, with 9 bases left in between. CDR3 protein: CASSPPVGRQYF. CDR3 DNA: TGTGCCAGCTCACCACCCGTGGGGCGCCAGTACTTC. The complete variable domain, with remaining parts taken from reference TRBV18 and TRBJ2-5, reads NAGVMQNPRHLVRRRGQEARLRCSPMKGHSHVYWYRQLPEEGLKFMVYLQKENIIDESGMPKERFSAEFPKEGPSILRIQQVVRGDSAAYFCASSPPVGRQYFGPGTRLLVL.

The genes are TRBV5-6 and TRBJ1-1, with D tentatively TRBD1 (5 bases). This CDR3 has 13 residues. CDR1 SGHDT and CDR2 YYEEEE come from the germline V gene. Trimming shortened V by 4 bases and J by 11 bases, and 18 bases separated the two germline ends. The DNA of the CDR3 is TGTGCCAGCAGCCCCAGTACGATCGGGGGGGCTTTCTTT. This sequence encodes CASSPSTIGGAFF.

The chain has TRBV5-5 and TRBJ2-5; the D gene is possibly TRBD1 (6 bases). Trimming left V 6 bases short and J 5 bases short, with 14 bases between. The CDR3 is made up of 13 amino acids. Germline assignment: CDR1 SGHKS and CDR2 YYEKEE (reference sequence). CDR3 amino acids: CASMLGGGETQYF. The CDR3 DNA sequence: TGTGCCAGCATGTTAGGGGGTGGTGAGACCCAGTACTTC.

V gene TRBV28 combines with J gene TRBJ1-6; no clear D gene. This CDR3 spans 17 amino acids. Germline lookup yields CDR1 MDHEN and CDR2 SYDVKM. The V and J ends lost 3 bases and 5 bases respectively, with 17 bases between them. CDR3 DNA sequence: TGTGCCAGCAGTTTGGTTCCGGGAACCCCTAATAATTCACCCCTCCACTTT. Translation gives CASSLVPGTPNNSPLHF. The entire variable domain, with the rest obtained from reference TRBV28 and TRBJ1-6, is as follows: DVKVTQSSRYLVKRTGEKVFLECVQDMDHENMFWYRQDPGLGLRLIYFSYDVKMKEKGDIPEGYSVSREKKERFSLILESASTNQTSMYLCASSLVPGTPNNSPLHFGNGTRLTVT.

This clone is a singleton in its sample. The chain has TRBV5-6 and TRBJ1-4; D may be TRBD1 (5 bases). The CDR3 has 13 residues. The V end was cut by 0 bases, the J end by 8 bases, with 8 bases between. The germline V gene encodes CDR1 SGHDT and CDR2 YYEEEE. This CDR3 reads CASSLDGGEKLFF. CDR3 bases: TGTGCCAGCAGCTTGGACGGGGGGGAAAAACTGTTTTTT.

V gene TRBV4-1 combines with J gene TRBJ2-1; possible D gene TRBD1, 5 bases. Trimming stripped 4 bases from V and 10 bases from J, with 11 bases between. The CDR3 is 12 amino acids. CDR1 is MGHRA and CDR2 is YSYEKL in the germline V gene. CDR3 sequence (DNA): TGCGCCAGCAGCCGTAACAGGCACGAGCAGTTCTTC. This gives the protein CASSRNRHEQFF.

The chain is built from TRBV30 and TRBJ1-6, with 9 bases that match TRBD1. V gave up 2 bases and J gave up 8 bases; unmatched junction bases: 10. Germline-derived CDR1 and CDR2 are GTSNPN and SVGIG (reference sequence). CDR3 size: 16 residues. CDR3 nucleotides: TGTGCCTGGAGTCGAGGGGGGGGACAGGGATATTCACCCCTCCACTTT. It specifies CAWSRGGGQGYSPLHF.

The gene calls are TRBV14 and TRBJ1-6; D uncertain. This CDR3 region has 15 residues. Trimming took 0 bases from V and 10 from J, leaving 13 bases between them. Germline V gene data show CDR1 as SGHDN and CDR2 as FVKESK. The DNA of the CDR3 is TGTGCCAGCAGCCAAGAGGGAGTAGCGTGGTCACCCCTCCACTTT. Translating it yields CASSQEGVAWSPLHF.

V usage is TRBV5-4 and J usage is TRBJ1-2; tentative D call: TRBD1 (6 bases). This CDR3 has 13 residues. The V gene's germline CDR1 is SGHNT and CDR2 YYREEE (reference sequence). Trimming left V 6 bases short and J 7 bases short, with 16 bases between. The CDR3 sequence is CASTSEGVGGYTF. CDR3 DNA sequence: TGTGCCAGCACCTCTGAGGGGGTGGGTGGCTACACCTTC.

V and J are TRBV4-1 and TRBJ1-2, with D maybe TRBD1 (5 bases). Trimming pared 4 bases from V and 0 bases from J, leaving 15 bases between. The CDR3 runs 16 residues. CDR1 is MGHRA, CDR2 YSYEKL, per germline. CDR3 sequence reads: CASSPQVDRANYGYTF. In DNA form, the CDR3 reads TGCGCCAGCAGCCCACAGGTCGACCGCGCTAACTATGGCTACACCTTC.

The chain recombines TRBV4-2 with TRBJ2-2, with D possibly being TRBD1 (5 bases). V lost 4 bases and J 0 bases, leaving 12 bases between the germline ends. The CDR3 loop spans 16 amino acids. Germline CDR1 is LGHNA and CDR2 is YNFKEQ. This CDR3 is CASSLRANSNTGELFF. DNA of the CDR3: TGTGCCAGCAGCCTCAGGGCAAACTCGAACACCGGGGAGCTGTTTTTT.

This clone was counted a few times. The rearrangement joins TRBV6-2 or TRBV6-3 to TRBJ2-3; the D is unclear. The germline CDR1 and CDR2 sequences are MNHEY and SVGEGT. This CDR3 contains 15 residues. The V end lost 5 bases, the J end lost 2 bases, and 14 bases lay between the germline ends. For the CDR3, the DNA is TGTGCCAGCAGTAGTAAGCGTTCTATCACAGATACGCAGTATTTT. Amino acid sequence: CASSSKRSITDTQYF.

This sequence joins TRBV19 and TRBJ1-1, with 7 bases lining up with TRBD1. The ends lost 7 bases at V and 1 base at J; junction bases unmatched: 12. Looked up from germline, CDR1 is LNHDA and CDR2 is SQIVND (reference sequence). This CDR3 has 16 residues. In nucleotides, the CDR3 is TGTGCCAGTATCGGACAGGCGACTTTAACGAACACTGAAGCTTTCTTT. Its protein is CASIGQATLTNTEAFF. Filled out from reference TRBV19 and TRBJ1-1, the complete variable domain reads DGGITQSPKYLFRKEGQNVTLSCEQNLNHDAMYWYRQDPGQGLRLIYYSQIVNDFQKGDIAEGYSVSREKKESFPLTVTSAQKNPTAFYLCASIGQATLTNTEAFFGQGTRLTVV.

The CDR3 protein is CASSPGLAGYEQYF. The CDR3 DNA is TGTGCCAGCAGCCCGGGACTAGCGGGGTACGAGCAGTACTTC. V usage is TRBV13 and J usage is TRBJ2-7; 13 bases agree with TRBD2. CDR1 PRHDT and CDR2 FYEKMQ come from the germline V gene (reference sequence). J was trimmed by 4 bases and V by 5 bases; bases with no gene match: 2. The CDR3 covers 14 residues.

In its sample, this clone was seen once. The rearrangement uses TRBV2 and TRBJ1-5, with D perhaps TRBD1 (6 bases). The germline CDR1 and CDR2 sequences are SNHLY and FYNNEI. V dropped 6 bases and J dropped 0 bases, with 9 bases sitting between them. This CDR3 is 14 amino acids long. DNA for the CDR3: TGTGCCAGCAGCCAGGGGCGTAGCAATCAGCCCCAGCATTTT. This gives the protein CASSQGRSNQPQHF.

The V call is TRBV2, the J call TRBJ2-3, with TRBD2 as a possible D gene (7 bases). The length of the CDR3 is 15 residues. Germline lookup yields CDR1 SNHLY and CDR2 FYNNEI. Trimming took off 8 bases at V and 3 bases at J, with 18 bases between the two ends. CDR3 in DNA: TGTGCCAGCGCGAGGATCGGGGGGCCGACAGATACGCAGTATTTT. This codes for CASARIGGPTDTQYF.